This T cell receptor beta chain was captured in a study of shared clonotypes between healthy human individuals (dated by TCRdb to between 2020 and 2021). Broadly, across the study: The cohort comprised two women and a few men aged 18 to 49 years. To estimate repertoire size and how much clonotypes are shared between individuals, the study performed deep sequencing of blood TCR repertoires from a handful of healthy adults. To increase sequencing depth and limit assay-specific biases, TCR repertoire library preparation and sequencing were carried out by different laboratories using diverse techniques. Leukapheresis yielded between about 0.94 and 10 billion PBMCs per donor. For each donor, CD4 naive and CD4 memory were each run on three plates, CD8 naive on two plates, and CD8 memory on one plate. On the study overall, not on this receptor specifically: Incomplete sequencing was indicated by rarefaction of sorted-subset datasets, despite the large sequencing depth. The genetic and exposure-history diversity represented was limited by the small number of donors. Estimated clonotype richness was generally larger for naive than for memory subsets. When a few donors were compared, the shared fraction of clonotypes was around 5% for naive CD4, around 3.6% for naive CD8, about 2.5% for memory CD4, and less than 0.5% for memory CD8. Higher generation probabilities were observed for clonotypes shared by all four sorted-subset donors than for non-shared clonotypes. Only blood was sampled, and tissue TCR repertoires likely differ from those in blood. Based on pairwise subsampling, the degree of clonotype sharing among donors was expected to be affected by sequencing depth.

Turning to this clone: There is no known antigen for this receptor. Base quality data are lacking; no much larger clone is found one base away.

TCR CDR3 regions were amplified from genomic DNA by multiplex PCR using the deep immunoSEQ assay. Extracted genomic DNA from each cell subset was spread evenly across all wells of several immunoSEQ 96-well plates, with each plate serving as a replicate. For sorted subsets, around 0.2 ug of genomic DNA, equivalent to 25,000 to 35,000 T cell genomes, went into each replicate PCR. The purified libraries were quantified using a Qubit 3.0 fluorometer, sized with a Bioanalyzer 2100, and then quantified again using the KAPA Library Quantification kit. Every immunoSEQ 96-well plate was sequenced on a separate single-read 150-cycle Illumina NextSeq 550 flow cell. In the authors' own workflow: Because only junctional sequences without quality scores were contained in the immunoSEQ output, filtering matching that applied to full-length reads could not be performed. To assign V/J genes and CDR3, sequences were annotated using PyIR, a Python wrapper for IgBLAST v1.9, with IMGT germline references. Any read was removed if the V/J assignment was weak (E-value above 1e-6), the CDR3 was missing, or the read contained stop codons, out-of-frame junctions, or ambiguous translated residues. V3J clonotypes were defined by identical inferred V gene, J gene, and CDR3 amino acid sequence. The percentage overlap between two repertoires was calculated by dividing the number of shared unique clonotypes by the size of the smaller repertoire. Three approaches were used to assess repertoire richness: RTK rarefaction, the Chao1 estimator, and Recon v2.1 estimates of unobserved clonotypes. Generation probabilities were computed with OLGA for all TCRbeta clonotypes obtained by the gDNA method from several donors. The source is immuneACCESS, and TCRdb retained only in-frame sequences with V and J called. Part of the clones is not carried over; for the studies checked, unresolved V genes explain less than half of this, and the remainder is unexplained. Clonal size and the V and J genes are those of that table, whereas D and trimming came from the DNA. This sample holds approximately 1.4 million clones; approximately 98% were observed only once. Of the sample, roughly 0.45% falls within the top ten clones.

The donors were healthy, HIV-negative adults with no recently reported acute infections or vaccinations. Only Caucasian adults living in Nashville, Tennessee, USA were represented among the donors. Magnetic negative selection was used to enrich CD4+ T cells, after which naive cells were positively selected on CD45RA and the negative fraction became the memory subset. Blood was collected by leukapheresis, and PBMCs were isolated by Ficoll-Histopaque density gradient centrifugation and then cryopreserved in liquid nitrogen vapor phase. Analytical flow cytometry was used to check the purity and quantity of every magnetically sorted T cell population. Genomic DNA was isolated from every sorted fraction and measured by UV absorbance on a Nanodrop 2000c. Including cysteine and phenylalanine, the CDR3 has 15 amino acids. Just CDR3 DNA is preserved here, 45 bases in frame from base 1. V loses 3 bases of germline sequence and J loses 6 bases, and the interval between the two ends is 18 bases. From the germline V gene, CDR1 is SGDLS and CDR2 is YYNGEE.

The receptor comes from a man aged 30-40 years in good health. The chain is encoded by TRBV9 joined to TRBJ1-2; the D region possibly corresponds to TRBD1 (6 bases align). Source material: naive CD4+ T cells sorted from blood. In the paper's terms, the cell subset or site label means: CD45RA+ positively selected. The CDR3 loop reads CASSAVQRGVDGYTF. At the DNA level, the sequence is TGTGCCAGCAGCGCTGTGCAGAGGGGGGTAGATGGCTACACCTTC.